This TCR beta chain is from a study of blood T cell repertoires in COVID-19. About the study: Sites in the United States, Italy and Spain provided acute and convalescent COVID-19 samples. T cells, B-cell-depleted T cells, or PBMCs supplied cDNA or gDNA.

CDR1 is MGHDK, CDR2 SYGVNS, per germline. CDR3 length equals 16 residues. The V gene lost 6 bases and the J gene lost 3 bases, with 17 bases spanning the gap. This clone came up a few times. Authors' data handling: Reference gene primer amplification in the assay estimated nucleated cell counts. TCRdb's table, derived via immunoSEQ multiplex PCR, lists solely in-frame clones and lacks some. V, J and clone size derive from that table, while D and trimming were established from the DNA sequence. The sample includes around 180,000 clones, roughly 82% seen only once; the top ten take roughly 5.1%. The TCR originated in a woman in her twenties or thirties with acute or convalescent COVID-19. The chain uses TRBV25-1 and TRBJ1-4; weak D call: TRBD1 (5 bases). Sequencing input: peripheral blood. Written as DNA, the CDR3 is TGTGCCAGCAGATGTTACACAGGCTTCCCTAATGAAAAACTGTTTTTT. It codes for CASRCYTGFPNEKLFF.